Reported below is one TCR beta chain. Its cognate antigen is unknown. This record belongs to a study of cytomegalovirus exposure and HLA in healthy donors. Study-wide results and limits: In a later analysis, around 18,000 TCR beta sequences were associated with HLA alleles at 0.05 false discovery rate. Analyzed later, most CMV-associated TCR beta chains appeared HLA-restricted. Roughly even sequencing depth across donors was the assumption behind the presence/absence analyses. Associated with cytomegalovirus, according to the listing, were some 180 TCR beta chains.

Trimming removed 3 bases from V and 2 bases from J, with 8 bases in between. The CDR3 loop spans 13 amino acids. Germline CDR1 reads MNHEY; CDR2 reads SMNVEV (reference sequence). Amplification used 60 Vbeta primers and 13 Jbeta primers. Clones were read by immunoSEQ multiplex PCR, and TCRdb kept only the in-frame ones, dropping some. The sample has approximately 110,000 clones; about four fifths are singletons. The source of this sequence is a man aged 35-49 years in good health and CMV-seronegative. Sequencing was performed on PBMCs. This chain joins TRBV27 and TRBJ2-7, with no clear D. The CDR3 DNA reads as TGTGCCAGCAGTTTCCGAGACACCTACGAGCAGTACTTC. Translating it yields CASSFRDTYEQYF.